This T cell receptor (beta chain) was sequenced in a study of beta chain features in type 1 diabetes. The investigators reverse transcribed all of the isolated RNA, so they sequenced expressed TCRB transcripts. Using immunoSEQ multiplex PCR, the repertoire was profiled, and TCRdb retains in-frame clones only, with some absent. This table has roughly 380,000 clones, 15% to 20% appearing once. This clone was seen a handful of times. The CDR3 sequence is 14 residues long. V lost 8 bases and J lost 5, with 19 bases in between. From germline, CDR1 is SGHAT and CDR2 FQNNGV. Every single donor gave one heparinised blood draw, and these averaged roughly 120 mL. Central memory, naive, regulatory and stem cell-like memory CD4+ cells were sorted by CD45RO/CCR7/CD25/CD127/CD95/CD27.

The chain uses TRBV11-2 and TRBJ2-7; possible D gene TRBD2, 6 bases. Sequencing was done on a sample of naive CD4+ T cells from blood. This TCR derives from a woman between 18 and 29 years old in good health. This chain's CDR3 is CASGLRPSADEQYF. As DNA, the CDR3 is TGTGCCAGCGGTCTCAGGCCTAGCGCCGACGAGCAGTACTTC.